What follows are 17 T cell receptor beta chains derived from one specimen sequenced in a study of blood T cell repertoires in COVID-19. Sequenced by immunoSEQ multiplex PCR; TCRdb stores in-frame clones only, minus some. The table lists 120,000 to 150,000 clones, 81% of them singletons, with roughly 8% in the top ten. The sample taken for sequencing was peripheral blood. All receptors derive from a human donor with acute or convalescent COVID-19. The donor label of this sample is uncertain.

The rearrangement uses TRBV9 and TRBJ2-1, with a tentative D call TRBD1 (7 bases). CDR3 length: 15 amino acids. With 0 bases removed from V and 6 bases from J, the gap between germline ends came to 13 bases. In germline, CDR1 is SGDLS, CDR2 YYNGEE. For the CDR3, the DNA is TGTGCCAGCAGCGTAGCAGGGGGGCCGGGCAATGAGCAGTTCTTC. Protein product: CASSVAGGPGNEQFF.

The V gene is TRBV7-9, the J gene TRBJ2-6, with 8 bases matching TRBD1. The CDR3 spans 17 residues. After removal of 5 bases from V and 4 bases from J, the junction contained 10 bases not matched to a gene. Germline V CDR1 and CDR2: SEHNR, FQNEAQ (reference sequence). The CDR3 region is CASSPGTGITGANVLTF. CDR3 in DNA: TGTGCCAGCAGCCCCGGGACAGGCATTACCGGGGCCAACGTCCTGACTTTC.

The V gene is TRBV7-8, the J gene TRBJ1-2; 7 bases map to TRBD1. The CDR3 loop spans 17 amino acids. After removal of 1 base from V and 0 bases from J, the junction contained 8 bases not matched to a gene. Germline loops: CDR1 SGHVS, CDR2 FQNEAQ. This CDR3 reads CASSLVGQALANYGYTF. Here the CDR3 DNA reads TGTGCCAGCAGCTTAGTAGGACAGGCCCTAGCTAACTATGGCTACACCTTC.

This clone was seen a single time. V is TRBV5-1 and J is TRBJ2-5; D uncertain. V gave up 10 bases and J gave up 2 bases, with 3 bases separating them. The CDR3 spans 9 residues. CDR1 and CDR2 from the germline V gene are SGHRS and YFSETQ. This chain's CDR3 is CAEQETQYF. CDR3 DNA sequence: TGCGCCGAGCAAGAGACCCAGTACTTC.

The rearrangement uses TRBV9 and TRBJ1-4; TRBD1 matches at 9 bases. J lost 0 bases, V lost 4 bases, and 7 bases had no gene match. Per the germline V gene, CDR1 is SGDLS and CDR2 is YYNGEE. The CDR3 has 17 amino acids. CDR3 sequence reads: CASSPWTGDSTNEKLFF. The CDR3 DNA follows: TGTGCCAGCAGCCCGTGGACAGGGGACTCAACTAATGAAAAACTGTTTTTT.

The V and J genes are TRBV25-1 and TRBJ2-7; no reliable D call. The CDR3 is 11 amino acids. Trimming shortened V by 3 bases and J by 2 bases, and 2 bases separated the two germline ends. Germline assignment: CDR1 MGHDK and CDR2 SYGVNS. CDR3 sequence: CASSDTYEQYF. The CDR3 coding sequence is TGTGCCAGCAGTGACACCTACGAGCAGTACTTC.

This sequence joins TRBV7-9 and TRBJ1-2; D gene unclear. V shed 5 bases and J shed 13 bases, with 8 bases lying between them. CDR1 SEHNR and CDR2 FQNEAQ come from the germline V gene (reference sequence). The CDR3 consists of 9 residues. CDR3 region: CASSTNSTF. CDR3 sequence (DNA): TGTGCCAGCAGCACGAATAGCACCTTC.

The V call is TRBV6-6, the J call TRBJ2-3, with 9 bases fitting TRBD2. V was clipped by 2 bases and J by 1 base; unmatched bases: 1. Looked up from germline, CDR1 is MNHNY and CDR2 is SVGAGI (reference sequence). The CDR3 is 15 residues long. CDR3 nucleotides: TGTGCCAGCAGTTACCGCGGGGGGGGCACAGATACGCAGTATTTT. Residues: CASSYRGGGTDTQYF.

The chain recombines TRBV24-1 with TRBJ1-4; D unresolved. This CDR3 has 15 residues. CDR1 is KGHDR and CDR2 is SFDVKD in the germline V gene. Deletions cut 4 bases from V and 6 bases from J, with 14 bases between. The CDR3: CATSDPTEKDEKLFF. The CDR3 DNA reads TGTGCCACCAGTGACCCAACGGAGAAGGATGAAAAACTGTTTTTT.

This clone appeared once. This chain joins TRBV15 and TRBJ1-6, with TRBD1 as a possible D gene (6 bases). CDR1 and CDR2 (germline): LNHNV, YYDKDF (reference sequence). The CDR3 spans 16 residues. Between the trimmed V and J ends, which lost 1 base and 4 bases, there was a span of 11 bases. The CDR3: CATSRGVQGYNSPLHF. CDR3 coding DNA: TGTGCCACCAGCAGAGGGGTACAGGGATATAATTCACCCCTCCACTTT.

The chain carries TRBV19 and TRBJ1-5; a weak D match, TRBD1 (6 bases). The CDR3 is 15 residues long. The V end lost 5 bases, the J end lost 3 bases, and 14 bases lay between the germline ends. The V gene's germline CDR1 is LNHDA and CDR2 SQIVND (reference sequence). CDR3 DNA sequence: TGTGCCAGTAGTCCGTGGGGGCGGACCAATCAGCCCCAGCATTTT. The encoded protein is CASSPWGRTNQPQHF.

Concerning this clone: Germline and junction disagree at one end, which may indicate a read error. J is TRBJ1-2 and V is TRBV6-5; D not certain. Germline V CDR1 and CDR2: MNHEY, SVGAGI. CDR3 length equals 13 residues. In DNA form, the CDR3 reads TGCGCGTCCTCCGGCAGGCCTTTCTATGGCTACACCTTC. Protein: CASSGRPFYGYTF.

V and J are TRBV10-2 and TRBJ1-2; D gene unclear. Germline values: CDR1 WSHSY, CDR2 SAAADI. Trimming removed 2 bases at V and 8 bases at J, with 9 bases between. The CDR3 extends over 12 amino acids. The CDR3 is CASSEGRRGYTF. The CDR3 bases are TGCGCCAGCAGTGAGGGCAGGCGCGGCTACACCTTC.

The rearrangement links TRBV24-1 to TRBJ2-1, with D maybe TRBD1 (6 bases). The CDR3 consists of 17 residues. Germline CDR1 and CDR2: KGHDR and SFDVKD. V lost 3 bases and J 0 bases, leaving 14 bases between the germline ends. The CDR3 reads CATSDRNTGSSYNEQFF. The CDR3 DNA is TGTGCCACCAGTGATCGTAACACAGGGAGCTCCTACAATGAGCAGTTCTTC.

This sequence joins TRBV27 and TRBJ1-2; D gene unclear. V was cut by 2 bases and J by 2 bases, with 6 bases left in between. The CDR3 has 13 residues. Germline CDR1 and CDR2: MNHEY and SMNVEV (reference sequence). For the CDR3, the DNA is TGTGCCAGCAGTTTAGGGCCAAACTATGGCTACACCTTC. As protein: CASSLGPNYGYTF.

The chain recombines TRBV5-5 with TRBJ1-5; a weak D match, TRBD1 (5 bases). Germline V gene lookup returns CDR1 SGHKS and CDR2 YYEKEE (reference sequence). This CDR3 comprises 14 residues. Trimming removed 2 bases from V and 6 bases from J, with 12 bases in between. In DNA form, the CDR3 reads TGTGCCAGCAGCTTTTTGCAGGGTAGTCAGCCCCAGCATTTT. This gives the protein CASSFLQGSQPQHF.

The chain joins TRBV6-5 to TRBJ1-4; possible D gene TRBD1, 5 bases. The CDR3 runs 13 residues. Germline CDR1 and CDR2: MNHEY and SVGAGI. V was trimmed by 10 bases and J by 7 bases, leaving 16 bases between them. This CDR3 reads CATWGPTSEKLFF. For the CDR3, the DNA is TGTGCCACCTGGGGCCCCACAAGTGAAAAACTGTTTTTT.